These 18 T cell receptor beta chains originate from one sample sequenced in a study of T cell repertoires in cytomegalovirus infection. Antigen specificity for these receptors is unknown. TCRdb reanalysed the reads using MiXCR and keeps one entry per CDR3 protein. The sample has about 310,000 distinct CDR3 sequences; more than 20% are singletons. The source was cultured PBMCs, collected from culture after CMV antigen stimulation. All receptors derive from a human donor in good health (CMV status not recorded). Some clones in this sample may be carry-over from other donors' samples.

This clonotype was counted between two and nine times. This chain connects TRBV7-2 to TRBJ2-1, with D tentatively TRBD1 or TRBD2 (5 bases each). The germline V and J ends were trimmed by 4 bases and 7 bases, with 11 bases remaining between them. CDR1 is SGHTA, CDR2 FQGNSA, per germline. The CDR3 contains 13 residues. CDR3 amino acids: CASSSSGGNEQFF. CDR3 coding DNA: TGTGCCAGCAGCTCCTCTGGGGGTAATGAGCAGTTCTTC.

This sequence joins TRBV2 and TRBJ2-5; maybe TRBD1 (5 bases). Trimming removed 4 bases at V and 5 bases at J, with 11 bases between. The CDR3 is 13 amino acids. Looked up from germline, CDR1 is SNHLY and CDR2 is FYNNEI. The chain's CDR3 is CASSGGTVETQYF. The CDR3 coding sequence is TGTGCCAGCAGTGGGGGCACCGTGGAGACCCAGTACTTC.

The rearrangement joins TRBV28 to TRBJ2-7, with D perhaps matching TRBD2 (5 bases). The ends were cut back, 8 bases at V and 2 bases at J, with 19 bases in the middle. CDR1 MDHEN and CDR2 SYDVKM come from the germline V gene. CDR3 length: 15 amino acids. The CDR3 protein is CASPPPSGPTYEQYF. The CDR3 region has the DNA TGTGCCAGCCCCCCCCCCAGCGGACCTACCTACGAGCAGTACTTC.

This clonotype was observed many times. The chain joins TRBV6-2 or TRBV6-3 to TRBJ2-2; a possible D gene is TRBD1 (6 bases). This CDR3 has 15 amino acids. CDR1 is MNHEY and CDR2 is SVGEGT in the germline V gene. The V end lost 5 bases, the J end lost 6 bases, and 16 bases lay between the germline ends. CDR3 coding DNA: TGTGCCAGCAGTATCGGGACACCTGGCCCCGGGGAGCTGTTTTTT. Its protein product is CASSIGTPGPGELFF.

The gene calls are TRBV19 and TRBJ2-2; D gene ambiguous. This CDR3 is built from 13 residues. V lost 3 bases and J lost 8, with 10 bases in between. The V gene's germline CDR1 is LNHDA and CDR2 SQIVND (reference sequence). The CDR3 DNA follows: TGTGCCAGTAGTATGGGAACGGTGGGGGAGCTGTTTTTT. Translated, it gives CASSMGTVGELFF.

This clonotype was detected many times. This chain uses TRBV28 with TRBJ2-6, with 7 positions matching TRBD1. The CDR3 consists of 20 residues. The germline gives CDR1 MDHEN, CDR2 SYDVKM. V trimming: 2 bases; J trimming: 8 bases; junction bases outside the gene matches: 21. CDR3 amino acids: CASSLVARTGLTRWSNVLTF. CDR3 DNA: TGTGCCAGCAGTTTAGTCGCTCGGACAGGCCTAACTCGCTGGTCCAACGTCCTGACTTTC.

In its sample, this clonotype was seen a few times. This rearrangement joins TRBV24-1 to TRBJ2-3; 13 positions match TRBD2. Germline V gene sequence: CDR1 KGHDR, CDR2 SFDVKD. This CDR3 has 17 residues. V lost 0 bases to trimming and J lost 3 bases; unmatched junction nucleotides: 2. The CDR3 reads CATSDLRTSGSTDTQYF. CDR3 DNA sequence: TGTGCCACCAGTGATTTGCGGACTAGCGGGAGTACAGATACGCAGTATTTT.

This clonotype was seen repeatedly, ten times or more. This chain uses TRBV7-2 with TRBJ2-1; 10 bases are a match to TRBD2. This CDR3 is 15 amino acids long. J lost 4 bases, V lost 4 bases, and 4 bases had no gene match. Germline values: CDR1 SGHTA, CDR2 FQGNSA. CDR3 protein: CASSSTSGIYNEQFF. CDR3 DNA: TGTGCCAGCAGCTCTACTAGCGGGATTTACAATGAGCAGTTCTTC.

V and J are TRBV4-3 and TRBJ2-3, with 7 bases that match TRBD2. Trimming removed 1 base from V and 1 base from J; junction bases left unmatched: 5. CDR1 and CDR2 (germline): LGHNA, YSLEER. This CDR3 is 16 amino acids long. CDR3 sequence (DNA): TGCGCCAGCAGCCAAGCTGCGGGAGTGGGCACAGATACGCAGTATTTT. Protein product: CASSQAAGVGTDTQYF.

This clonotype was seen a handful of times. This sequence joins TRBV20-1 and TRBJ2-1; no firm D call. This CDR3 is 14 amino acids long. CDR1 and CDR2 from the germline V gene are DFQATT and SNEGSKA (reference sequence). V gave up 5 bases and J gave up 3 bases, with 14 bases separating them. The CDR3 DNA reads as TGCAGTGCTCCACCTTTAGCCCACTACAATGAGCAGTTCTTC. Amino acid sequence: CSAPPLAHYNEQFF.

The V and J genes are TRBV6-2 or TRBV6-3 and TRBJ2-7; no clear D. Germline V gene data show CDR1 as MNHEY and CDR2 as SVGEGT. CDR3 length: 15 amino acids. V lost 5 bases and J lost 1, with 15 bases in between. CDR3 in amino acids: CASSHPRWVSYEQYV. CDR3 in DNA: TGTGCCAGCAGTCATCCGAGGTGGGTTTCCTACGAGCAGTACGTC.

V gene TRBV2 combines with J gene TRBJ2-3; D remains ambiguous. The length of the CDR3 is 14 residues. Trimming shortened V by 8 bases and J by 0 bases, and 12 bases separated the two germline ends. Germline CDR1 and CDR2: SNHLY and FYNNEI. The CDR3 loop reads CASFRSTSTDTQYF. The CDR3 DNA sequence: TGTGCCAGCTTCAGGTCGACTAGCACAGATACGCAGTATTTT.

This clonotype was counted a single time. The chain employs TRBV6-6 and TRBJ2-3; 9 nucleotides align to TRBD2. The CDR3 spans 16 residues. Trimming took 1 base from V and 7 from J; bases not matched to a gene: 9. Germline values: CDR1 MNHNY, CDR2 SVGAGI (reference sequence). In DNA form, the CDR3 reads TGTGCCAGCAGTTACTGGATGGTAGCGGGGGACAATACGCAGTATTTT. It specifies CASSYWMVAGDNTQYF.

A remark on this clonotype: This may stem from a read error, because a much larger clone lies one nucleotide away. This chain links TRBV7-2 with TRBJ1-2; D might be TRBD1 (6 bases). This CDR3 has 14 amino acids. CDR1 and CDR2 from the germline V gene are SGHTA and FQGNSA. Trimming removed 5 bases from V and 8 bases from J, with 18 bases in between. CDR3 sequence (DNA): TGTGCCAGCAGCCACGGGGGGGGGGCGATCGGCTACACCTTC. It specifies CASSHGGGAIGYTF. Complete variable domain (other parts from reference TRBV7-2 and TRBJ1-2): GAGVSQSPSNKVTEKGKDVELRCDPISGHTALYWYRQSLGQGLEFLIYFQGNSAPDKSGLPSDRFSAERTGGSVSTLTIQRTQQEDSAVYLCASSHGGGAIGYTFGSGTRLTVV.

This clonotype was picked up many times. CDR3 amino acids: CASSYPRQGAGNTIYF. The DNA of the CDR3 is TGTGCCAGCAGTTACCCCCGACAGGGGGCTGGAAACACCATATATTTT. The V call is TRBV6-6, the J call TRBJ1-3; TRBD1 matches 9 bases. J was trimmed by 2 bases and V by 2 bases; bases with no gene match: 4. CDR1 is MNHNY and CDR2 is SVGAGI in the germline V gene (reference sequence). This CDR3 spans 16 amino acids.

There are a few counts of this clonotype. A junction boundary mismatches the germline segment, possibly from a read error. This chain joins TRBV7-6 and TRBJ2-2, with 11 bases aligning to TRBD1. Per germline, CDR1 SGHVS and CDR2 FNYEAQ. The CDR3 runs 16 residues. CDR3 sequence: CASSLGTGGRSGELFF. CDR3 DNA sequence: TGTGCTAGCAGCCTCGGGACAGGGGGGCGCTCCGGGGAGCTGTTTTTT.

This clonotype was observed a handful of times. The gene calls are TRBV24-1 and TRBJ2-3, with D possibly being TRBD2 (5 bases). The germline V gene has CDR1 KGHDR and CDR2 SFDVKD. CDR3 length equals 13 residues. Deletions cut 4 bases from V and 10 bases from J, with 14 bases between. The CDR3 protein is CATSDLGSDPQYF. The DNA for the CDR3 is TGTGCCACCAGTGACCTAGGGAGTGACCCGCAGTATTTT.

The chain carries TRBV12-3 or TRBV12-4 and TRBJ2-1; 10 bases align to TRBD1. The V segment lost 6 bases and the J segment 6 bases; nucleotides outside the gene matches: 17. This CDR3 is built from 18 residues. The CDR3 DNA reads as TGTGCCAGCAGCAACTACCGGGACAGGGGTCCGAGAGGCAATGAGCAGTTCTTC. Amino acid sequence: CASSNYRDRGPRGNEQFF.